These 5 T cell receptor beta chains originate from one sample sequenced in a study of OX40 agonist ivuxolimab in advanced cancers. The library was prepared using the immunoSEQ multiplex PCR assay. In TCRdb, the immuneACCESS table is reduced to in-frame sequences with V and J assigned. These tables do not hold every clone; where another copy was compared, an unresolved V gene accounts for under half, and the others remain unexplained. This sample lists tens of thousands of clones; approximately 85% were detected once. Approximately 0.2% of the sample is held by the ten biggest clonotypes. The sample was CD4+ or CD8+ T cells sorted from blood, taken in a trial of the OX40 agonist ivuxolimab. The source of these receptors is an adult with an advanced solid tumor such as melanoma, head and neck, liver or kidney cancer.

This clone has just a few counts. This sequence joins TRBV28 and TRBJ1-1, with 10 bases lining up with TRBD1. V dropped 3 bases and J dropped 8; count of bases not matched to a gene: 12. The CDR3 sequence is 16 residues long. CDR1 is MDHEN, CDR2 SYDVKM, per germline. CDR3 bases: TGTGCCAGCAGTTTTTCCGCCGTGACAGGGGGCAGGGAAGCTTTCTTT. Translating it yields CASSFSAVTGGREAFF.

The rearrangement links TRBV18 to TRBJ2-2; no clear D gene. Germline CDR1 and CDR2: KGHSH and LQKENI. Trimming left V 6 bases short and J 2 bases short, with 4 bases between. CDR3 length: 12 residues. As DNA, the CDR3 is TGTGCCAGCTCTGAAAACACCGGGGAGCTGTTTTTT. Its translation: CASSENTGELFF.

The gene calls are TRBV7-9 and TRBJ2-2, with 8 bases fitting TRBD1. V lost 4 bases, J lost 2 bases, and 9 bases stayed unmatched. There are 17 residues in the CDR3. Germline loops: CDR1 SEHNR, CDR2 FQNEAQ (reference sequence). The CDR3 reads CASSSHTRGLNTGELFF. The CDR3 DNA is TGTGCCAGCAGCTCTCATACCAGGGGGCTTAACACCGGGGAGCTGTTTTTT.

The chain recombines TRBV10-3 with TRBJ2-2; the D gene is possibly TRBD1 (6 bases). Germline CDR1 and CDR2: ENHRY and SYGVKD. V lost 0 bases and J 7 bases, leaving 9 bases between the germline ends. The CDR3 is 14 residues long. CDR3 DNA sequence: TGTGCCATCAGTGAGTCCGAGGGGGTCGGGGAGCTGTTTTTT. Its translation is CAISESEGVGELFF.

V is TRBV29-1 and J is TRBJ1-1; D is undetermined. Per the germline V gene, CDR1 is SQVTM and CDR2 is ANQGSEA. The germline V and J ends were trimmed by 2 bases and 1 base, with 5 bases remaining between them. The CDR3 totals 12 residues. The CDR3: CSVERQNTEAFF. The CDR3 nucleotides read TGCAGCGTTGAAAGACAGAACACTGAAGCTTTCTTT.